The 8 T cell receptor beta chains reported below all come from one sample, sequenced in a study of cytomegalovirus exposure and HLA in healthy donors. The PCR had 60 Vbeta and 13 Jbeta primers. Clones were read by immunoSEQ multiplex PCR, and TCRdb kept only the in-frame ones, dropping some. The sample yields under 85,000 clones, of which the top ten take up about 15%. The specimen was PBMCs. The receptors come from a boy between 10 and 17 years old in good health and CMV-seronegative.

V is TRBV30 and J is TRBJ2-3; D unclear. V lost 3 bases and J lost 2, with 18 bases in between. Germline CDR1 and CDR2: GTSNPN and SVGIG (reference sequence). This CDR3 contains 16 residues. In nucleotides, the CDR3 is TGTGCCTGGAGAGTTCTCCCGGTACAGCTCACAGATACGCAGTATTTT. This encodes CAWRVLPVQLTDTQYF. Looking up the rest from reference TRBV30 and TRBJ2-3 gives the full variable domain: SQTIHQWPATLVQPVGSPLSLECTVEGTSNPNLYWYRQAAGRGLQLLFYSVGIGQISSEVPQNLSASRPQDRQFILSSKKLLLSDSGFYLCAWRVLPVQLTDTQYFGPGTRLTVL.

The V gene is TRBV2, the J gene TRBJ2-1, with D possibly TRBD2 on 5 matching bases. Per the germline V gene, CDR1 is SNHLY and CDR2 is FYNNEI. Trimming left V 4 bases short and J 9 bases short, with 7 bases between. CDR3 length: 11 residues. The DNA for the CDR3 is TGTGCCAGCAGTGTGGAGGCTGAGCAGTTCTTC. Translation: CASSVEAEQFF.

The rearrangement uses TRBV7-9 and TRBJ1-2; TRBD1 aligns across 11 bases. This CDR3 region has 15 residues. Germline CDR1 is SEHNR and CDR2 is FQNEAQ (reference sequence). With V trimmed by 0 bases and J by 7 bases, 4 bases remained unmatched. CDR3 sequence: CASSLAGQGALGYTF. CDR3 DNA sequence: TGTGCCAGCAGCTTAGCCGGACAGGGGGCTCTTGGCTACACCTTC.

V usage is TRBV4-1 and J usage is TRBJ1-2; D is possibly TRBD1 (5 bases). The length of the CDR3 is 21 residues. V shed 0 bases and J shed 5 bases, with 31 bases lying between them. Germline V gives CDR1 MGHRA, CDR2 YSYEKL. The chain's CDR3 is CASSQDWPPRRANPSGYGYTF. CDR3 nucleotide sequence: TGCGCCAGCAGCCAAGATTGGCCCCCCCGCAGGGCTAATCCCTCTGGGTATGGCTACACCTTC.

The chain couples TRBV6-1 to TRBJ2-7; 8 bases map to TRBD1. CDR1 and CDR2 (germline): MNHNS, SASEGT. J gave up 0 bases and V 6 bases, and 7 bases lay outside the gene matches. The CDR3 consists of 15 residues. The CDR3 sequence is CASSSGTGGSYEQYF. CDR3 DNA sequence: TGTGCCAGCAGCTCCGGGACAGGAGGCTCCTACGAGCAGTACTTC.

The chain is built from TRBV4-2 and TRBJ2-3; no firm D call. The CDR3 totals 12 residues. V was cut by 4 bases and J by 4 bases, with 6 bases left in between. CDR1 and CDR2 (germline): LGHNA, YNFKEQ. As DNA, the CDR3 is TGTGCCAGCAGCCCCCTCGCAGATACGCAGTATTTT. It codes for CASSPLADTQYF.

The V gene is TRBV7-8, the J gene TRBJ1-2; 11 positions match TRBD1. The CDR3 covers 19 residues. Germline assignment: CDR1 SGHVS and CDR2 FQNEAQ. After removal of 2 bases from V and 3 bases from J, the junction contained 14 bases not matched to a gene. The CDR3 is CASSLPRGQGAGLDYGYTF. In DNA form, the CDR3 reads TGTGCCAGCAGCTTACCACGCGGACAGGGGGCTGGTCTAGACTATGGCTACACCTTC.

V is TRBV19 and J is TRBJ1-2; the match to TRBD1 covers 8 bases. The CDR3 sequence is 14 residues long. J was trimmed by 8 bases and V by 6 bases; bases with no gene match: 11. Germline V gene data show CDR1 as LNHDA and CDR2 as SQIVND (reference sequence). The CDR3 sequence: CASRDDRGRQGYTF. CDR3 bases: TGTGCCAGTAGGGATGACAGGGGACGTCAAGGCTACACCTTC.